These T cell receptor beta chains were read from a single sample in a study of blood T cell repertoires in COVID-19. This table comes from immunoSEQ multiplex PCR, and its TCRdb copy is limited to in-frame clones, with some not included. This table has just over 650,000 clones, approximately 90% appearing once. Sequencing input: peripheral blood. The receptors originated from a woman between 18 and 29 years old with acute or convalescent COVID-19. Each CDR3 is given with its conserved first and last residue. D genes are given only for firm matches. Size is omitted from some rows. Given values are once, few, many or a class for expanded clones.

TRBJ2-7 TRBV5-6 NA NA TGTGCCAGCGCCTCGCCGGTCCAGGTCGTTACTGGGGAGCAGTACTTC CASASPVQVVTGEQYF
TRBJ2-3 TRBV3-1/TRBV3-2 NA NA TGTGCCAGCAGCCAAAGGGGCTCGGCAGATACGCAGTATTTT CASSQRGSADTQYF
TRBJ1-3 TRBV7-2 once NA TGTGCCAGCAGCTTATCGGGGGCTGGAAACACCATATATTTT CASSLSGAGNTIYF
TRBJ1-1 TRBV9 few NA TGTGCCAGCAGCCCAAGCCTCATGAACACTGAAGCTTTCTTT CASSPSLMNTEAFF
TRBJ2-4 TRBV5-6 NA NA TGTGCCAGCAGCTTGATGACAGGCCACTCCAAAAACATTCAGTACTTC CASSLMTGHSKNIQYF
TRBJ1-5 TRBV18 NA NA TGTGCCAGCTCACCAGAGGGTTTCACTAGCAATCAGCCCCAGCATTTT CASSPEGFTSNQPQHF
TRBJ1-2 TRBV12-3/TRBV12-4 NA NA TGTGCCAGCAACCCTGGGACGGGGGATGGCTACACCTTC CASNPGTGDGYTF
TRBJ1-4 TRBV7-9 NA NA TGTGCCAGCAGCTTTTCCGGGGGTGAAAAACTGTTTTTT CASSFSGGEKLFF
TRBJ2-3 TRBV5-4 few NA TGTGCCAGCAGCCGAAGCAGGGGGGCTAACACAGATACGCAGTATTTT CASSRSRGANTDTQYF
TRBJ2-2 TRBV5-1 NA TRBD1 TGCGCCAGCAGCTTAATGAACATTGGGACAGAGAACACCGGGGAGCTGTTTTTT CASSLMNIGTENTGELFF
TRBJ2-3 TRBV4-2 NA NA TGTGCCAGCAGCCAACAGGGGCCTCCTAGCACAGATACGCAGTATTTT CASSQQGPPSTDTQYF
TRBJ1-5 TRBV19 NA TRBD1 TGTGCCAGTAGTGCCTACAGGGGGCCCAATCAGCCCCAGCATTTT CASSAYRGPNQPQHF
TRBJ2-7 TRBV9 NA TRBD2 TGTGCCAGCAGCCCCTTTGGGGGGGGGACCTACGAGCAGTACTTC CASSPFGGGTYEQYF
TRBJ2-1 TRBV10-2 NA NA TGCGCCAGCCTGGGCCTACAAACTCCCAATGAGCAGTTCTTC CASLGLQTPNEQFF
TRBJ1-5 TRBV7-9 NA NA TGTGCCAGCAGCTTAGACTACGGCCAGCCCCAGCATTTT CASSLDYGQPQHF
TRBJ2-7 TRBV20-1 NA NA TGCAGTGCTACGCTTGGACAGCAACAGTACTTC CSATLGQQQYF
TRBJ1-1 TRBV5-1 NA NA TGCGCCAGCAGCCGTAACAAGAACACTGAAGCTTTCTTT CASSRNKNTEAFF
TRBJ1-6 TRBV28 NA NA TGTGCCAGCAGTTTTTTAAGCCAGACTTTGAAAAAAAATTCACCCCTCCACTTT CASSFLSQTLKKNSPLHF
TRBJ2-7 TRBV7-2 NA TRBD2 TGTGCCAGCAGCTATAGCGGGGGGGCCGGCTCCTACGAGCAGTACTTC CASSYSGGAGSYEQYF
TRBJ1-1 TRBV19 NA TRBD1 TGTGCCAGTAGGAGGGGACAGATCTACACTGAAGCTTTCTTT CASRRGQIYTEAFF
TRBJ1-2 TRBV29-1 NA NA TGCAGCGACTGGACCTTCGAGGGTGGCTACACCTTC CSDWTFEGGYTF
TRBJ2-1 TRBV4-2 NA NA TGTGCCAGCAGCCAAGATTTGGGACTCGGTACGTTCTTC CASSQDLGLGTFF
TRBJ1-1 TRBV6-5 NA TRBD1 TGTGCCAGCAGTCGCGGACAGGGGGCGGGTGAAGCTTTCTTT CASSRGQGAGEAFF
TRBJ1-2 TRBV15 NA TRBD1 TGTGCCACCAGCGGGGACAGGGCTGGCTACACCTTC CATSGDRAGYTF
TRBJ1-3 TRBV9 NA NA TGTGCCAGCAGCGTTCAGGGTTCTGGAAACACCATATATTTT CASSVQGSGNTIYF
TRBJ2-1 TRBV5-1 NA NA TGCGCCACGGCTAGGTCCCCCGGGGGTGAGCAGTTCTTC CATARSPGGEQFF
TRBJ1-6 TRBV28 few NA TGTGCCAGCAGCAAAGACACCCCATCCTATAATTCACCCCTCCACTTT CASSKDTPSYNSPLHF
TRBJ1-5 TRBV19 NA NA TGTGCCAGTAGTATAAGGGAGTATAGCAATCAGCCCCAGCATTTT CASSIREYSNQPQHF
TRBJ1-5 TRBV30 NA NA TGTGCCTGGAGTGTAAGGGGTACTCAGCCCCAGCATTTT CAWSVRGTQPQHF
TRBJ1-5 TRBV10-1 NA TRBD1 TGCGCCAGTAACAGGGGACGTCAGCCCCAGCATTTT CASNRGRQPQHF
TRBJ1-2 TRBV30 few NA TGTGCCTGGAGTGTCAACCTAAGGGGTGGCTACACCTTC CAWSVNLRGGYTF
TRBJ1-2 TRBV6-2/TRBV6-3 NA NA TGTGCCAGCAGTTACGGTACGAGGAGTTATGGCTACACCTTC CASSYGTRSYGYTF
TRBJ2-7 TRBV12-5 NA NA TGTGCTAGTGGTTTGCCAGGGGATCACGAGCAGTACTTC CASGLPGDHEQYF
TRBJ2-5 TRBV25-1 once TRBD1 TGTGCCAGCAGTGAGTATATAGGGGGCAGGAGCCAAGAGACCCAGTACTTC CASSEYIGGRSQETQYF
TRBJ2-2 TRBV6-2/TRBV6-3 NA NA TGTGCCAGCAGTTACCGGGGGAACACCGGGGAGCTGTTTTTT CASSYRGNTGELFF
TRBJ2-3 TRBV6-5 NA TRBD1 TGTGCCAGCAGTTACTTGACAGGGGGCACAGATACGCAGTATTTT CASSYLTGGTDTQYF
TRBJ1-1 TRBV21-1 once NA TGTGCCAGCAGCAAAGCCATCCCAAAACAGAGCATGAACACTGAAGCTTTCTTT CASSKAIPKQSMNTEAFF
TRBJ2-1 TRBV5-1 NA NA TGCGCCAGCAGCTTGACAGGGAACAACTACAATGAGCAGTTCTTC CASSLTGNNYNEQFF
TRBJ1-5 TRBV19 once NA TGTGCCAGTAGTCCCCGGACTGTGGATCAGCCCCAGCATTTT CASSPRTVDQPQHF
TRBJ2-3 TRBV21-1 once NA TGTGCCAGCAGCATTCCGTGCAGGACATTCCCATACCACACAGATACGCAGTATTTT CASSIPCRTFPYHTDTQYF
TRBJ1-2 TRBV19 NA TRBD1 TGTGCCAGTAGTATTACAGGGGGGTCCTATGGCTACACCTTC CASSITGGSYGYTF
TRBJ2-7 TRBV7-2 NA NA TGTGCCAGCAGCTTAGACCCAGGGTCCTCCTACGAGCAGTACTTC CASSLDPGSSYEQYF
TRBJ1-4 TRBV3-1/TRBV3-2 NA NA TGTGCCAGCAGCAGGAGGGGCCGAGGGGAAAAACTGTTTTTT CASSRRGRGEKLFF
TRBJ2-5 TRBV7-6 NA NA TGTGCCAGCAGCATGGCCGGGGGTAAGGCGGAGACCCAGTACTTC CASSMAGGKAETQYF
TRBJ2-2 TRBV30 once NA TGTGCCTGGGTCTCCTGGGGTAGGACTAACACCGGGGAGCTGTTTTTT CAWVSWGRTNTGELFF
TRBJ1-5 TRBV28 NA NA TGTGCCAGTCACACCCCGGGGGGCAATCAGCCCCAGCATTTT CASHTPGGNQPQHF
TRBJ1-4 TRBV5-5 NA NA TGTGCCAGCAGCTTGGACCAGGGGAGAGAAAAACTGTTTTTT CASSLDQGREKLFF
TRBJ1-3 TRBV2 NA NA TGTGCCAGCAGGAAGGACAGTGGAAACACCATATATTTT CASRKDSGNTIYF
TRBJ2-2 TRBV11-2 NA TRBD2 TGTGCCAGCAGCTGGGGGGGTTTGGGCACCGGGGAGCTGTTTTTT CASSWGGLGTGELFF
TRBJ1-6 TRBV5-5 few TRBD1 TGTGCCAGCGGGATTGGGACAGGGAATTCACCCCTCCACTTT CASGIGTGNSPLHF
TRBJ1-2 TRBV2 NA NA TGTGCCAGCAGCCGGGGGGGGATTGACTATGGCTACACCTTC CASSRGGIDYGYTF
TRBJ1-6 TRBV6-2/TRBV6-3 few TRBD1 TGTGCCAGCAGTTTCGGACAGGGTTATTCACCCCTCCACTTT CASSFGQGYSPLHF